What follows are 28 T cell receptor beta chains derived from one specimen sequenced in a study of blood T cell repertoires in COVID-19. Here immunoSEQ multiplex PCR was the method, and the copy in TCRdb shows in-frame clones only, minus some. The sample lists about 200,000 clones, around 82% occurring once. The specimen was peripheral blood. The source is a woman aged 40 to 50 with active or convalescent COVID-19.

V gene TRBV30 combines with J gene TRBJ1-2; possibly TRBD1 for D (6 bases). In germline, CDR1 is GTSNPN, CDR2 SVGIG (reference sequence). Trimming took off 2 bases at V and 0 bases at J, with 16 bases between the two ends. This CDR3 has 16 residues. DNA for the CDR3: TGTGCCTGGAGTAAGGGTGCAGGGGCCTCTAACTATGGCTACACCTTC. Amino acid sequence: CAWSKGAGASNYGYTF.

This clone appeared a single time. This rearrangement joins TRBV24-1 to TRBJ2-1; 16 nucleotides agree with TRBD2. The germline V gene has CDR1 KGHDR and CDR2 SFDVKD. The CDR3 covers 15 residues. Trimming took 9 bases from V and 8 from J; bases not matched to a gene: 6. CDR3 amino acids: CATGTSGRDKYEQFF. Here the CDR3 DNA reads TGTGCCACCGGGACTAGCGGGAGGGATAAGTATGAGCAGTTCTTC.

J is TRBJ1-3 and V is TRBV5-4; 9 bases fit TRBD1. Germline CDR1 is SGHNT and CDR2 is YYREEE (reference sequence). V shed 4 bases, J shed 4 bases, and the junction held 3 bases outside the gene matches. There are 14 residues in the CDR3. This CDR3 reads CASSGGQGGNTIYF. CDR3 DNA sequence: TGTGCCAGCAGCGGGGGACAGGGCGGAAACACCATATATTTT.

A few counts support this clone. CDR3 in amino acids: CASSLKAGSYEQYF. The CDR3 DNA sequence: TGTGCCAGCAGCTTAAAGGCGGGCTCCTACGAGCAGTACTTC. This sequence joins TRBV11-3 and TRBJ2-7; tentatively, D is TRBD2 (5 bases). This CDR3 region has 14 residues. V gave up 2 bases and J gave up 0 bases, with 8 bases separating them. Germline loops: CDR1 SGHNT, CDR2 YENEEA.

The chain links TRBV30 to TRBJ2-3, with 10 bases aligning to TRBD1. After removal of 8 bases from V and 2 bases from J, the junction contained 10 bases not matched to a gene. CDR1 and CDR2 from the germline V gene are GTSNPN and SVGIG (reference sequence). CDR3 length equals 15 residues. The CDR3 loop is CAVRQGATPTDTQYF. In DNA form, the CDR3 reads TGTGCCGTACGACAGGGGGCCACCCCCACAGATACGCAGTATTTT.

The CDR3 nucleotides are TGCAGCGTTTTGGGGGCAGTTGCAACTAATGAAAAACTGTTTTTT. Amino acids: CSVLGAVATNEKLFF. The chain employs TRBV29-1 and TRBJ1-4; D perhaps matches TRBD1 (6 bases). V lost 5 bases and J 0 bases, leaving 13 bases between the germline ends. The CDR3 consists of 15 residues. The germline CDR1 and CDR2 sequences are SQVTM and ANQGSEA.

V is TRBV11-3 and J is TRBJ1-5; D is unresolved. V was cut by 0 bases and J by 11 bases, with 11 bases left in between. The CDR3 is 13 residues long. Germline CDR1 is SGHNT and CDR2 is YENEEA. This chain's CDR3 is CASSLERNSAQHF. DNA of the CDR3: TGTGCCAGCAGCTTAGAACGAAACAGTGCCCAGCATTTT.

The chain recombines TRBV24-1 with TRBJ2-3; a possible D gene is TRBD1 (6 bases). The V end lost 7 bases, the J end lost 2 bases, and 9 bases lay between the germline ends. The CDR3 has 13 residues. CDR1 is KGHDR, CDR2 SFDVKD, per germline. The CDR3 loop reads CATRDRPTDTQYF. CDR3 in DNA: TGTGCCACCAGGGACAGACCCACAGATACGCAGTATTTT.

The genes are TRBV20-1 and TRBJ2-7; no clear D gene. V shed 4 bases and J shed 4 bases, with 2 bases lying between them. Germline V gene lookup returns CDR1 DFQATT and CDR2 SNEGSKA (reference sequence). The CDR3 is made up of 9 amino acids. The CDR3 region is CSATYEQYF. The CDR3 nucleotides are TGCAGTGCTACTTACGAGCAGTACTTC.

This chain uses TRBV6-2 or TRBV6-3 with TRBJ1-2; 8 bases agree with TRBD1. The CDR3 has 15 residues. The germline V gene has CDR1 MNHEY and CDR2 SVGEGT. The V gene end was trimmed by 5 bases and the J gene end by 4 bases; junction bases not matched to a gene: 9. The CDR3 nucleotides are TGTGCCAGCAGTCGCAACCTGGACAGGGCCTATGGCTACACCTTC. Translating gives CASSRNLDRAYGYTF.

Of note for this clone: Other nucleotide sequences from this sample produce the same CDR3. The chain recombines TRBV5-1 with TRBJ1-1, with 9 bases aligning to TRBD1. Germline trimming cut 1 base from V and 3 bases from J; bases unmatched to any gene: 1. CDR3 length: 14 amino acids. From germline, CDR1 is SGHRS and CDR2 YFSETQ. Here the CDR3 DNA reads TGCGCCAGCAGCTTGTACAGGGGGCACACTGAAGCTTTCTTT. Its protein is CASSLYRGHTEAFF.

The CDR3, as DNA: TGTGCCAGCAGCAGGACAGGGCCTAACTATGGCTACACCTTC. This codes for CASSRTGPNYGYTF. V gene TRBV6-5 combines with J gene TRBJ1-2, with TRBD1 matching 8 bases. The CDR3 sequence is 14 residues long. Germline CDR1 and CDR2: MNHEY and SVGAGI. Trimming at V came to 6 bases and at J to 0 bases, leaving 3 bases not matched to a gene.

The CDR3 loop reads CASGLPGTGANEQFF. For the CDR3, the DNA is TGTGCTAGTGGTTTGCCGGGGACAGGGGCCAATGAGCAGTTCTTC. This chain connects TRBV12-5 to TRBJ2-1, with 10 bases fitting TRBD1. V was pared by 2 bases and J by 6 bases, with 4 bases of the junction left unmatched. This CDR3 contains 15 residues. Germline CDR1 and CDR2: LGHNT and FRNRAP.

The chain combines TRBV30 with TRBJ2-1, with 10 positions matching TRBD2. In germline, CDR1 is GTSNPN, CDR2 SVGIG (reference sequence). The CDR3 contains 14 residues. With V trimmed by 7 bases and J by 10 bases, 13 bases remained unmatched. The CDR3 DNA sequence: TGTGCCTTCCGACTAGCGGGCCTACTATCAGAGCAGTTCTTC. Its protein is CAFRLAGLLSEQFF. The variable domain in full, with the rest retrieved from reference TRBV30 and TRBJ2-1, is SQTIHQWPATLVQPVGSPLSLECTVEGTSNPNLYWYRQAAGRGLQLLFYSVGIGQISSEVPQNLSASRPQDRQFILSSKKLLLSDSGFYLCAFRLAGLLSEQFFGPGTRLTVL.

This chain connects TRBV9 to TRBJ2-3; the match to TRBD2 covers 9 bases. The CDR3 is made up of 15 amino acids. The junction had 6 bases not matched to a gene; V was cut back by 0 bases and J by 7 bases. The V gene's germline CDR1 is SGDLS and CDR2 YYNGEE. CDR3 in amino acids: CASSVGAGGPNTQYF. The CDR3, as DNA: TGTGCCAGCAGCGTAGGGGCGGGAGGGCCCAATACGCAGTATTTT.

This clone was recorded a few times. V is TRBV11-2 and J is TRBJ1-1; 8 nucleotides line up with TRBD1. This CDR3 spans 17 amino acids. Trimming at V came to 2 bases and at J to 5 bases, leaving 13 bases not matched to a gene. Germline V lookup: CDR1 SGHAT, CDR2 FQNNGV. CDR3 nucleotides: TGTGCCAGCAGCTTAACCGGACAGGGAGCCTCCATAACTGAAGCTTTCTTT. Protein sequence: CASSLTGQGASITEAFF.

This rearrangement joins TRBV14 to TRBJ1-2; the match to TRBD1 covers 7 bases. J lost 0 bases, V lost 5 bases, and 3 bases had no gene match. CDR3 length: 14 amino acids. Germline V gene data show CDR1 as SGHDN and CDR2 as FVKESK. CDR3 nucleotides: TGTGCCAGCAGCGGAGACAGGGCTAACTATGGCTACACCTTC. Protein product: CASSGDRANYGYTF.

Regarding this clone: The same CDR3 is also encoded by other DNA sequences in this sample. The chain couples TRBV7-3 to TRBJ2-1; D perhaps matches TRBD1 (5 bases). Germline CDR1 and CDR2: SGHTA and FQGTGA. The CDR3 extends over 14 amino acids. The V end lost 2 bases, the J end lost 3 bases, and 8 bases lay between the germline ends. The CDR3 spells CASSLYQGYNEQFF. The CDR3 nucleotides are TGTGCCAGCAGCTTATATCAGGGCTACAATGAGCAGTTCTTC.

Regarding this clone: The sample holds other DNA sequences that translate to the same CDR3. The chain has TRBV19 and TRBJ2-1, with D perhaps TRBD2 (6 bases). CDR3 length: 15 residues. Germline V lookup: CDR1 LNHDA, CDR2 SQIVND (reference sequence). V gave up 2 bases and J gave up 0 bases, with 8 bases separating them. The CDR3: CASSIRGSSYNEQFF. The CDR3 coding sequence is TGTGCCAGTAGTATACGGGGGAGCTCCTACAATGAGCAGTTCTTC. The variable domain in full, with the rest retrieved from reference TRBV19 and TRBJ2-1, is DGGITQSPKYLFRKEGQNVTLSCEQNLNHDAMYWYRQDPGQGLRLIYYSQIVNDFQKGDIAEGYSVSREKKESFPLTVTSAQKNPTAFYLCASSIRGSSYNEQFFGPGTRLTVL.

The V and J genes are TRBV24-1 and TRBJ2-5; TRBD2 agrees at 9 bases. After removal of 6 bases from V and 4 bases from J, the junction contained 5 bases not matched to a gene. The CDR3 is 14 amino acids. CDR1 and CDR2 from the germline V gene are KGHDR and SFDVKD. The CDR3 nucleotides read TGTGCCACCAGTCCTAGCGGGATAGGAGAGACCCAGTACTTC. Protein sequence: CATSPSGIGETQYF.

The chain combines TRBV27 with TRBJ1-5; TRBD1 might be the D (5 bases). This CDR3 is built from 14 residues. V was clipped by 5 bases and J by 1 base, with 9 bases between them. Germline CDR1 MNHEY, CDR2 SMNVEV (reference sequence). CDR3 in amino acids: CASSAGYSNQPQHF. The CDR3 nucleotides read TGTGCCAGCAGTGCAGGGTACAGCAATCAGCCCCAGCATTTT.

V and J are TRBV6-1 and TRBJ1-4; D uncertain. This CDR3 region has 15 residues. Trimming pared 2 bases from V and 7 bases from J, leaving 14 bases between. CDR1 MNHNS and CDR2 SASEGT come from the germline V gene. In nucleotides, the CDR3 is TGTGCCAGCAGTGAATATGAGGGTTCCGGTGAAAAACTGTTTTTT. Protein sequence: CASSEYEGSGEKLFF.

The chain is built from TRBV7-9 and TRBJ1-1; no clear D. Trimming took off 3 bases at V and 0 bases at J, with 5 bases between the two ends. In germline, CDR1 is SEHNR, CDR2 FQNEAQ (reference sequence). The CDR3 loop spans 13 amino acids. The CDR3, as DNA: TGTGCCAGCAGCTTCCTTATGAACACTGAAGCTTTCTTT. It specifies CASSFLMNTEAFF.

The rearrangement uses TRBV18 and TRBJ2-2; TRBD1 is a possible D gene (6 bases). V lost 5 bases and J lost 6, with 16 bases in between. CDR1 KGHSH and CDR2 LQKENI come from the germline V gene. The CDR3 length is 15 residues. CDR3: CASSMGAWTAGELFF. CDR3 in DNA: TGTGCCAGCTCAATGGGGGCATGGACTGCCGGGGAGCTGTTTTTT.

The rearrangement joins TRBV28 to TRBJ1-1, with a tentative D call TRBD1 (5 bases). Trimming cost V 3 bases and J 7 bases, with 12 bases left between them. Per the germline V gene, CDR1 is MDHEN and CDR2 is SYDVKM. This CDR3 is built from 13 residues. CDR3 sequence: CASSLKLTVEAFF. Here the CDR3 DNA reads TGTGCCAGCAGTTTGAAATTGACAGTTGAAGCTTTCTTT.

CDR3 nucleotides: TGTGCCAGTGCTCGGACAGCAGAAGAGCATGGCTACACCTTC. This encodes CASARTAEEHGYTF. The rearrangement joins TRBV19 to TRBJ1-2; perhaps TRBD1 as D (6 bases). Trimming pared 8 bases from V and 6 bases from J, leaving 19 bases between. The CDR3 sequence is 14 residues long. Germline CDR1 reads LNHDA; CDR2 reads SQIVND (reference sequence).

This rearrangement joins TRBV7-8 to TRBJ1-3; 10 bases fit TRBD1. This CDR3 has 16 residues. Germline V CDR1 and CDR2: SGHVS, FQNEAQ. J gave up 4 bases and V 5 bases, and 8 bases lay outside the gene matches. The CDR3: CASSPTGGAPGNTIYF. The DNA of the CDR3 is TGTGCCAGCAGCCCGACAGGGGGCGCCCCCGGAAACACCATATATTTT.

The genes are TRBV5-4 and TRBJ2-1; the D is unclear. V was trimmed by 0 bases and J by 8 bases, leaving 6 bases between them. This CDR3 spans 12 amino acids. The germline gives CDR1 SGHNT, CDR2 YYREEE (reference sequence). The CDR3 loop is CASSLDSYEQFF. The DNA for the CDR3 is TGTGCCAGCAGCTTGGATTCCTATGAGCAGTTCTTC.